This T cell receptor beta chain was identified in a study of blood T cell repertoires in COVID-19. Study processing details: It was from reference gene primer amplification that nucleated cell counts were estimated. Produced via immunoSEQ multiplex PCR; TCRdb's table is partial and in-frame only. V and J calls plus clone size are reproduced from that table; the DNA served to infer D and trimming. The sample comprises 150,000 to 200,000 clones, around four fifths of which are singletons, and around 3.6% rests with the top ten. Germline CDR1 SGHTA, CDR2 FQGTGA. Losses at the gene ends were 3 bases for V and 0 bases for J; bases not matched to a gene: 5. The CDR3 spans 16 residues. Participants, about 18 to 100 years old, spanned approximately 26 US areas.

The TCR comes from a woman aged 50 to 65 in a cohort exposed to, infected with or recovered from COVID-19 (not recorded which). Sequencing input: PBMCs or T cells enriched from blood (not recorded which). The rearrangement uses TRBV7-3 and TRBJ2-1; 7 nucleotides agree with TRBD1. The CDR3: CASSFLGQDSYNEQFF. The CDR3 bases are TGTGCCAGCAGCTTCCTCGGACAGGACTCCTACAATGAGCAGTTCTTC.